This is a list of T cell receptor beta chains from one sample in a study of technical replicates of blood from a handful of donors. Profiling relied on immunoSEQ multiplex PCR, and the TCRdb table lists in-frame clones only, not all of them. The sample holds more than 65,000 clones, over 70% seen once. Sequencing was performed on PBMCs. The receptors here all came from a human donor in good health. Some clones in this sample may be carry-over from other donors' samples. The CDR3 runs from the conserved cysteine through the conserved F or W. Each record gives: J gene, V gene, clone size, CDR3 protein. Part of the rows lack a size; the others show once, few, many or a class for expanded clones.

TRBJ2-1,TRBV27,-,CATKGVYNEQFF
TRBJ2-1,TRBV4-3,few,CASSLGTAPDNEQFF
TRBJ2-3,TRBV6-5,-,CATTGLAGGKGTQYF
TRBJ2-1,TRBV7-9,-,CASSSLTSHNEQFF
TRBJ1-2,TRBV12-5,-,CASGWAGNYGYTF
TRBJ2-7,TRBV7-2,-,CASSSLAGGPLYEQYF
TRBJ1-2,TRBV7-9,-,CASSLLGVGYGYTF
TRBJ2-7,TRBV4-3,-,CASSQEARTYEQYF
TRBJ2-7,TRBV21-1,-,CASPGTSGRGRRISYEQYF
TRBJ1-2,TRBV7-9,-,CASSPTEAENYGYTF
TRBJ2-7,TRBV19,-,CASSMGTGGYEQYF
TRBJ2-1,TRBV2,-,CASRSRESTYNEQFF
TRBJ2-7,TRBV11-2,once,CASSDVGAVGEQYF
TRBJ2-5,TRBV9,-,CASSTPQGAGGETQYF
TRBJ1-3,TRBV18,-,CASSPQGLGGNTIYF